These T cell receptor beta chains were read from a single sample in a study of blood T cell repertoires in COVID-19. Here immunoSEQ multiplex PCR was the method, and the copy in TCRdb shows in-frame clones only, minus some. This sample has some 300,000 clones, with 87% found just once. The sequencing sample was made of peripheral blood. These receptors came from a man younger than 30 with active or convalescent COVID-19. Each CDR3 is given with its conserved first and last residue. The order of the fields is J gene, clone size, D gene, V gene, CDR3 protein, CDR3 DNA. A D gene is named only where the DNA matches it firmly. Only some rows state a clone size, as once, few, many or a class for expanded clones.

>TRBJ2-7|NA|TRBD1|TRBV5-1
CASSRDSPYEQYF
TGCGCCAGCAGCCGGGACAGCCCCTACGAGCAGTACTTC
>TRBJ2-1|NA|TRBD2|TRBV7-2
CASSPRTSGVNEQFF
TGTGCCAGCAGCCCCAGGACTAGCGGGGTTAATGAGCAGTTCTTC
>TRBJ2-7|NA|NA|TRBV7-6
CASSLGVGTHASYEQYF
TGTGCCAGCAGCTTAGGAGTGGGGACACACGCCTCCTACGAGCAGTACTTC
>TRBJ2-3|NA|NA|TRBV14
CASSRTDLHVSQYF
TGTGCCAGCAGCCGCACGGACTTACATGTTTCGCAGTATTTT
>TRBJ2-3|NA|TRBD2|TRBV2
CASRSGASGYTDTQYF
TGTGCCAGCAGGAGCGGTGCTAGCGGATACACAGATACGCAGTATTTT
>TRBJ2-7|NA|TRBD2|TRBV4-3
CASSQALGITGGAYEQYF
TGCGCCAGCAGCCAAGCCCTAGGTATAACGGGGGGTGCCTACGAGCAGTACTTC
>TRBJ1-1|NA|NA|TRBV5-8
CASSPDGYTEAFF
TGTGCCAGCAGCCCTGACGGGTACACTGAAGCTTTCTTT
>TRBJ2-4|once|NA|TRBV5-4
CASSFGPNIQYF
TGTGCCAGCAGCTTTGGCCCCAACATTCAGTACTTC
>TRBJ2-7|NA|NA|TRBV11-2
CASSLDRGMYEQYF
TGTGCCAGCAGCTTAGATCGAGGGATGTACGAGCAGTACTTC
>TRBJ1-6|NA|NA|TRBV7-2
CASSPDTSNSPLHF
TGTGCCAGCAGCCCCGACACATCAAATTCACCCCTCCACTTT
>TRBJ1-6|NA|TRBD1|TRBV5-1
CASRVTGGPSIGSPLHF
TGCGCCAGCAGGGTGACAGGGGGCCCCTCCATAGGTTCACCCCTCCACTTT
>TRBJ2-2|NA|TRBD2|TRBV4-1
CASSHLAGDDIGELFF
TGCGCCAGCAGTCATCTAGCGGGAGATGATATCGGGGAGCTGTTTTTT
>TRBJ2-1|NA|TRBD2|TRBV9
CASSVNGGVLFF
TGTGCCAGCAGCGTGAACGGGGGGGTGCTGTTCTTC
>TRBJ1-5|NA|NA|TRBV10-3
CAISREYSNQPQHF
TGTGCCATCTCTAGAGAGTATAGCAATCAGCCCCAGCATTTT
>TRBJ2-7|NA|NA|TRBV15
CATSRAGGFDEQYF
TGTGCCACCAGCAGAGCTGGGGGGTTCGACGAGCAGTACTTC
>TRBJ1-1|NA|TRBD1|TRBV7-7
CASSLRQGTEAFF
TGTGCCAGCAGCCTAAGACAGGGCACTGAAGCTTTCTTT
>TRBJ2-1|NA|NA|TRBV28
CASSLSSRGSSYNEQFF
TGTGCCAGCAGTTTATCCTCGCGGGGTAGCTCCTACAATGAGCAGTTCTTC
>TRBJ2-7|NA|TRBD2|TRBV29-1
CNVELAEYEQYF
TGCAACGTGGAGCTAGCGGAATACGAGCAGTACTTC
>TRBJ2-7|NA|TRBD1|TRBV6-5
CATGTGAYEQYF
TGTGCCACCGGGACAGGGGCCTACGAGCAGTACTTC
>TRBJ1-5|NA|NA|TRBV21-1
CASSHGMQPQHF
TGTGCCAGCAGCCACGGTATGCAGCCCCAGCATTTT
>TRBJ2-2|NA|NA|TRBV7-2
CASSPGGQTTGELFF
TGTGCCAGCAGCCCTGGAGGTCAGACCACCGGGGAGCTGTTTTTT
>TRBJ2-2|few|NA|TRBV4-3
CASSQDGPQADTGELFF
TGCGCCAGCAGCCAAGATGGGCCCCAGGCAGATACCGGGGAGCTGTTTTTT
>TRBJ1-1|NA|NA|TRBV5-4
CASSWTLGNTEAFF
TGTGCCAGCAGCTGGACATTGGGAAACACTGAAGCTTTCTTT
>TRBJ2-7|NA|TRBD2|TRBV10-3
CAISGREGKFYEQYF
TGTGCCATCAGTGGCCGGGAGGGGAAGTTCTACGAGCAGTACTTC
>TRBJ2-2|NA|NA|TRBV5-1
CASSLARGLVGTGELFF
TGCGCCAGCAGCTTGGCCCGGGGTTTGGTTGGCACCGGGGAGCTGTTTTTT
>TRBJ1-1|NA|NA|TRBV9
CASRPIWGGYTEAFF
TGTGCCAGCAGACCTATCTGGGGAGGGTACACTGAAGCTTTCTTT
>TRBJ2-7|NA|NA|TRBV18
CASSPPSKPHEQYF
TGTGCCAGCTCACCACCTAGCAAGCCCCACGAGCAGTACTTC
>TRBJ2-1|NA|NA|TRBV5-4
CASSLRELDNEQFF
TGTGCCAGCAGCTTGAGGGAGTTAGACAATGAGCAGTTCTTC
>TRBJ2-1|few|TRBD2|TRBV11-2
CASSNRLAGAYNEQFF
TGTGCCAGCAGCAACCGCCTAGCGGGTGCCTACAATGAGCAGTTCTTC
>TRBJ1-1|NA|TRBD1|TRBV10-2
CASSGDRPMNTEAFF
TGCGCCAGCAGTGGGGACAGACCCATGAACACTGAAGCTTTCTTT
>TRBJ2-3|NA|NA|TRBV2
CASKGRSTDTQYF
TGTGCCAGCAAAGGCAGGAGCACAGATACGCAGTATTTT
>TRBJ1-1|NA|NA|TRBV19
CASSAGPLNTEAFF
TGTGCCAGTAGCGCGGGACCGCTGAACACTGAAGCTTTCTTT
>TRBJ2-1|NA|TRBD1|TRBV6-5
CASSYSGGQGYNEQFF
TGTGCCAGCAGTTACTCGGGGGGACAGGGGTACAATGAGCAGTTCTTC
>TRBJ1-5|NA|NA|TRBV7-2
CASSLPGFSNQPQHF
TGTGCCAGCAGCTTACCAGGGTTTAGCAATCAGCCCCAGCATTTT
>TRBJ2-1|few|TRBD2|TRBV24-1
CATSERTSGVYNEQFF
TGTGCCACCAGTGAGAGGACTAGCGGAGTCTACAATGAGCAGTTCTTC
>TRBJ2-7|NA|NA|TRBV18
CASSPPRALYEQYF
TGTGCCAGCTCACCACCGAGGGCCCTCTACGAGCAGTACTTC
>TRBJ2-1|NA|NA|TRBV6-6
CASSYYQAGNNEQFF
TGTGCCAGCAGTTATTATCAGGCCGGCAACAATGAGCAGTTCTTC
>TRBJ2-1|NA|TRBD2|TRBV6-5
CASSTGPGGMAEQFF
TGTGCCAGCAGTACCGGACCGGGGGGTATGGCTGAGCAGTTCTTC
>TRBJ2-3|NA|NA|TRBV29-1
CSVILAHTDTQYF
TGCAGCGTTATCCTAGCGCACACAGATACGCAGTATTTT
>TRBJ1-2|NA|NA|TRBV6-5
CASSYSTTPNYGYTF
TGTGCCAGCAGTTACTCGACAACCCCGAACTATGGCTACACCTTC
>TRBJ2-3|NA|NA|TRBV11-2
CASSPTVSATDTQYF
TGTGCCAGCAGTCCTACAGTTTCCGCCACAGATACGCAGTATTTT
>TRBJ2-7|NA|NA|TRBV7-2
CASSYSSEEQYF
TGTGCCAGCAGCTACTCTTCCGAGGAGCAGTACTTC
>TRBJ1-5|NA|TRBD1|TRBV6-5
CASQGAINQPQHF
TGTGCCAGTCAGGGGGCGATCAATCAGCCCCAGCATTTT
>TRBJ1-2|NA|TRBD1|TRBV9
CASSVGWAGGSEINGYTF
TGTGCCAGCAGCGTAGGATGGGCAGGGGGCTCCGAAATTAACGGCTACACCTTC
>TRBJ1-2|NA|NA|TRBV4-3
CASSQEGEGNYGYTF
TGCGCCAGCAGCCAAGAAGGGGAGGGTAACTATGGCTACACCTTC
>TRBJ1-6|NA|NA|TRBV11-2
CASSSSGIAYSPLHF
TGTGCCAGCAGCTCGTCCGGGATTGCATATTCACCCCTCCACTTT
>TRBJ1-1|NA|NA|TRBV6-5
CASSWARSTEAFF
TGTGCCAGCAGTTGGGCTCGGTCCACTGAAGCTTTCTTT
>TRBJ2-2|NA|NA|TRBV4-1
CASSSRQDHLELTGELFF
TGCGCCAGCAGCTCTCGACAGGACCACCTTGAACTCACCGGGGAGCTGTTTTTT
>TRBJ1-5|NA|NA|TRBV6-5
CASTQMGEGQPQHF
TGTGCCAGCACCCAAATGGGGGAGGGCCAGCCCCAGCATTTT
>TRBJ1-2|NA|NA|TRBV10-3
CAISGQEGPYLSGYTF
TGTGCCATCAGTGGTCAAGAGGGTCCCTACCTAAGTGGCTACACCTTC
>TRBJ1-2|NA|TRBD1|TRBV4-1
CASSPSDRGLGYGYTF
TGCGCCAGCAGCCCATCCGACAGGGGGCTGGGCTATGGCTACACCTTC
>TRBJ2-1|few|NA|TRBV5-6
CASSFRVTSPYNEQFF
TGTGCCAGCAGCTTCAGGGTCACTAGCCCCTACAATGAGCAGTTCTTC
>TRBJ2-7|NA|NA|TRBV5-6
CASSFAGVYEQYF
TGTGCCAGCAGCTTCGCAGGGGTCTACGAGCAGTACTTC
>TRBJ2-1|NA|NA|TRBV4-3
CASSTVSYNEQFF
TGCGCCAGCAGTACTGTCTCCTACAATGAGCAGTTCTTC
>TRBJ2-5|NA|TRBD2|TRBV5-1
CASSLLAGVLETQYF
TGCGCCAGCAGCTTGTTAGCGGGAGTTCTGGAGACCCAGTACTTC
>TRBJ1-3|NA|NA|TRBV7-8
CASSLTGYPGNTIYF
TGTGCCAGCAGCTTAACAGGGTACCCTGGAAACACCATATATTTT
>TRBJ1-5|NA|NA|TRBV5-4
CASSLAGRNQPQHF
TGTGCCAGCAGCTTGGCAGGGCGCAATCAGCCCCAGCATTTT
>TRBJ1-1|NA|TRBD1|TRBV27
CASSPGTGDTEAFF
TGTGCCAGCAGTCCCGGGACAGGGGACACTGAAGCTTTCTTT